These 32 T cell receptor beta chains originate from one sample sequenced in a study of post-analysis software for immune sequencing data. Sequencing libraries made from TCR beta cDNA carried unique molecular identifiers. MiXCR, applied by TCRdb to the PCR reads, yields one record per CDR3 protein. The sample lists fewer than 850,000 distinct CDR3 sequences, around 42% occurring once. Broader study findings: Patients showed TRBV5-6, TRBV5-1 and TRBV20-1 among 4 or 5 TRBV segments more frequent than in controls.

The antigens for these receptors are not known. The source material was blood. Receptor source: a girl aged 5-17 years with multiple sclerosis.

In its sample, this clonotype was seen a few times. The V call is TRBV4-3, the J call TRBJ2-1; D might be TRBD1 (6 bases). Germline CDR1 is LGHNA and CDR2 is YSLEER. V was pared by 0 bases and J by 1 base, with 13 bases between. The CDR3 loop spans 17 amino acids. CDR3 sequence: CASSQDPGDGSYNEQFF. The CDR3 DNA sequence: TGCGCCAGCAGCCAAGACCCAGGGGACGGATCCTACAATGAGCAGTTCTTC.

This clonotype has only a few counts. This CDR3 reads CSAVTSQSTDTQYF. CDR3 coding DNA: TGCAGTGCCGTGACTAGCCAGAGCACAGATACGCAGTATTTT. The J gene is TRBJ2-3, the V gene TRBV20-1; TRBD2 matches at 7 bases. Germline V gives CDR1 DFQATT, CDR2 SNEGSKA (reference sequence). The CDR3 has 14 residues. V shed 6 bases, J shed 0 bases, and the junction held 6 bases outside the gene matches.

J is TRBJ2-1 and V is TRBV2; maybe TRBD2 (5 bases). CDR1 and CDR2 from the germline V gene are SNHLY and FYNNEI. This CDR3 spans 16 amino acids. Between the trimmed V and J ends, which lost 5 bases and 0 bases, there was a span of 14 bases. CDR3 residues: CASSPRMSGSYNEQFF. The CDR3 DNA is TGTGCCAGCAGTCCCCGCATGAGCGGCTCCTACAATGAGCAGTTCTTC.

This clonotype showed up just a few times. This chain's CDR3 is CASTNSPQGLEGYTF. The CDR3 DNA reads as TGTGCCAGCACTAATTCCCCACAGGGGCTGGAGGGCTACACCTTC. The V and J genes are TRBV7-9 and TRBJ1-2; 7 positions agree with TRBD1. The CDR3 covers 15 residues. The V and J ends lost 7 bases and 8 bases, in that order; junction bases with no gene match: 16. The germline gives CDR1 SEHNR, CDR2 FQNEAQ (reference sequence). Filled out from reference TRBV7-9 and TRBJ1-2, the complete variable domain reads DTGVSQNPRHKITKRGQNVTFRCDPISEHNRLYWYRQTLGQGPEFLTYFQNEAQLEKSRLLSDRFSAERPKGSFSTLEIQRTEQGDSAMYLCASTNSPQGLEGYTFGSGTRLTVV.

J is TRBJ2-5 and V is TRBV5-1; D is ambiguous. The end of the DNA fits TRBJ2-7 better, so the J call may be wrong. The germline gives CDR1 SGHRS, CDR2 YFSETQ. This CDR3 contains 13 residues. The CDR3, as DNA: TGCGCCAGCAGCTTGGCCGGCAATCCCGAGCAGTACTTC. Translation: CASSLAGNPEQYF.

The chain combines TRBV29-1 with TRBJ1-1; no reliable D call. Germline V gives CDR1 SQVTM, CDR2 ANQGSEA. The CDR3 covers 10 residues. The V and J ends lost 7 bases and 6 bases respectively, with 9 bases between them. This chain's CDR3 is CSGSGPEAFF. In DNA form, the CDR3 reads TGCAGCGGGTCCGGCCCTGAAGCTTTCTTT. Combining the CDR3 with reference TRBV29-1 and TRBJ1-1 gives the whole variable domain SAVISQKPSRDICQRGTSLTIQCQVDSQVTMMFWYRQQPGQSLTLIATANQGSEATYESGFVIDKFPISRPNLTFSTLTVSNMSPEDSSIYLCSGSGPEAFFGQGTRLTVV.

The chain has TRBV20-1 and TRBJ1-6; 8 positions agree with TRBD1. Germline CDR1 and CDR2: DFQATT and SNEGSKA (reference sequence). The CDR3 has 13 amino acids. The CDR3 is CSNIGQGNSPLHF. The CDR3 nucleotides are TGCTCCAACATCGGACAGGGCAATTCACCCCTCCACTTT.

This clonotype appeared a few times. The CDR3 here is CASSFTDRVDEQYF. The CDR3 DNA is TGTGCCAGCAGCTTTACGGACAGGGTGGACGAGCAGTACTTC. V usage is TRBV5-5 and J usage is TRBJ2-5; 8 bases are shared with TRBD1. With the DNA end fitting TRBJ2-7 better, the J assignment may be wrong. The CDR3 length is 14 residues. The germline gives CDR1 SGHKS, CDR2 YYEKEE (reference sequence).

The rearrangement uses TRBV20-1 and TRBJ1-2, with a possible D match to TRBD1 (6 bases). CDR1 and CDR2 (germline): DFQATT, SNEGSKA (reference sequence). There are 15 residues in the CDR3. Trimming cost V 4 bases and J 0 bases, with 15 bases left between them. CDR3 amino acids: CSATAGHHTNYGYTF. In DNA, the CDR3 is TGCAGTGCTACCGCGGGACACCACACTAACTATGGCTACACCTTC.

The rearrangement links TRBV6-1 to TRBJ1-2; no reliable D call. The V and J ends lost 2 bases and 2 bases respectively, with 6 bases between them. Germline V lookup: CDR1 MNHNS, CDR2 SASEGT. The CDR3 spans 13 residues. The CDR3 nucleotides are TGTGCCAGCAGTGAACGGCCGAACTATGGCTACACCTTC. It specifies CASSERPNYGYTF.

The chain combines TRBV27 with TRBJ2-3, with a possible D match to TRBD2 (6 bases). Germline CDR1 MNHEY, CDR2 SMNVEV (reference sequence). The CDR3 contains 16 residues. Trimming removed 3 bases from V and 0 bases from J, with 13 bases in between. The CDR3 coding sequence is TGTGCCAGCAGTTTCGGGGGATTCCTTAGCACAGATACGCAGTATTTT. Translation gives CASSFGGFLSTDTQYF.

This clonotype was detected a few times. The V and J genes are TRBV4-3 and TRBJ2-3; D call uncertain. Between the trimmed V and J ends, which lost 5 bases and 2 bases, there was a span of 14 bases. This CDR3 region has 15 residues. The germline gives CDR1 LGHNA, CDR2 YSLEER. The chain's CDR3 is CASSESRVSTDTQYF. As DNA, the CDR3 is TGCGCCAGCAGCGAAAGTCGGGTATCCACAGATACGCAGTATTTT.

The J gene is TRBJ1-1, the V gene TRBV28; D is undetermined. The CDR3 spans 16 residues. Germline CDR1 is MDHEN and CDR2 is SYDVKM. Between the trimmed V and J ends, which lost 2 bases and 4 bases, there was a span of 17 bases. CDR3 sequence: CASSLVSWWDRTEAFF. Here the CDR3 DNA reads TGTGCCAGCAGTTTAGTGAGCTGGTGGGATCGCACTGAAGCTTTCTTT.

The gene calls are TRBV24-1 and TRBJ2-1; 10 nucleotides match TRBD2. The CDR3 totals 16 residues. Germline CDR1 and CDR2: KGHDR and SFDVKD. The junction had 2 bases not matched to a gene; V was cut back by 1 base and J by 3 bases. This CDR3 reads CATSDFSGRHYNEQFF. The CDR3 DNA is TGTGCCACCAGTGATTTTAGCGGGAGGCACTACAATGAGCAGTTCTTC.

This chain links TRBV3-1 with TRBJ2-7; no definite D call. The V gene's germline CDR1 is LGHDT and CDR2 YNNKEL (reference sequence). V was shortened by 5 bases and J by 6 bases, with 8 bases between the two germline ends. This CDR3 is 11 amino acids long. The CDR3 region has the DNA TGTGCCAGCAGCTTCTGGGGCGAGCAGTACTTC. Residues: CASSFWGEQYF.

This clonotype was picked up a small number of times. The V gene is TRBV9, the J gene TRBJ2-1, with TRBD2 matching over 7 bases. Germline-derived CDR1 and CDR2 are SGDLS and YYNGEE. The CDR3 has 12 residues. V shed 4 bases and J 9 bases; nucleotides not matched to a gene: 4. The CDR3 DNA follows: TGTGCCAGCAGCACAACGGGAGGTGAGCAGTTCTTC. Its translation is CASSTTGGEQFF.

V and J are TRBV11-3 and TRBJ2-1; 11 bases are shared with TRBD2. Trimming removed 3 bases from V and 6 bases from J; junction bases left unmatched: 4. Germline values: CDR1 SGHNT, CDR2 YENEEA. The CDR3 contains 15 residues. The CDR3 DNA reads as TGTGCCAGCAGCTTGGGACTAGCGGAGAGCAATGAGCAGTTCTTC. Protein sequence: CASSLGLAESNEQFF.

The V and J genes are TRBV9 and TRBJ2-1, with 10 bases matching TRBD2. Per the germline V gene, CDR1 is SGDLS and CDR2 is YYNGEE. The CDR3 has 15 residues. Trimming took 4 bases from V and 8 from J; bases not matched to a gene: 9. This chain's CDR3 is CASSRTSGTVDEQFF. CDR3 DNA sequence: TGTGCCAGCAGCCGAACTAGCGGGACAGTCGATGAGCAGTTCTTC. Based on the CDR3 plus reference TRBV9 and TRBJ2-1, the full variable domain is DSGVTQTPKHLITATGQRVTLRCSPRSGDLSVYWYQQSLDQGLQFLIQYYNGEERAKGNILERFSAQQFPDLHSELNLSSLELGDSALYFCASSRTSGTVDEQFFGPGTRLTVL.

The table lists this clonotype with a few counts. This chain links TRBV10-3 with TRBJ2-6; 8 nucleotides align to TRBD1. Germline CDR1 reads ENHRY; CDR2 reads SYGVKD. CDR3 length equals 16 residues. V gave up 3 bases and J gave up 4 bases; unmatched junction bases: 5. The CDR3 here is CAISESRGRGANVLTF. As DNA, the CDR3 is TGTGCCATCAGTGAATCCAGGGGGCGCGGGGCCAACGTCCTGACTTTC.

This clonotype appeared a few times. The chain has TRBV7-3 and TRBJ2-3; D is perhaps TRBD2 (6 bases). V was shortened by 4 bases and J by 0 bases, with 11 bases between the two germline ends. CDR3 length: 15 residues. Germline CDR1 and CDR2: SGHTA and FQGTGA. In DNA, the CDR3 is TGTGCCAGCAGCTCCTTCGGGAGAAGCACAGATACGCAGTATTTT. Residues: CASSSFGRSTDTQYF.

This clonotype has just a few counts. This chain links TRBV20-1 with TRBJ1-6; D might be TRBD1 (5 bases). V was clipped by 6 bases and J by 10 bases, with 19 bases between them. The CDR3 runs 14 residues. The V gene's germline CDR1 is DFQATT and CDR2 SNEGSKA (reference sequence). CDR3 in DNA: TGCAGTGCCCCAGGTGTGGGGCGGAGGTCACCCCTCCACTTT. Translating gives CSAPGVGRRSPLHF.

The chain has TRBV7-8 and TRBJ2-7; 7 bases map to TRBD1. CDR3 size: 14 residues. The trim removed 1 base at V and 2 bases at J, leaving 2 bases unmatched. Germline values: CDR1 SGHVS, CDR2 FQNEAQ. CDR3 nucleotide sequence: TGTGCCAGCAGCTTAGTGGGACAGACCTACGAGCAGTACTTC. This codes for CASSLVGQTYEQYF.

The gene calls are TRBV27 and TRBJ1-2, with 7 bases identical to TRBD1. CDR1 is MNHEY, CDR2 SMNVEV, per germline (reference sequence). The ends lost 3 bases at V and 11 bases at J; junction bases unmatched: 9. CDR3 length equals 13 residues. The CDR3 region is CASSLDRTSQYTF. DNA of the CDR3: TGTGCCAGCAGTTTGGACAGGACCTCTCAGTACACCTTC.

The V gene is TRBV6-2 or TRBV6-3, the J gene TRBJ2-3; the match to TRBD2 covers 14 bases. The ends lost 5 bases at V and 3 bases at J; junction bases unmatched: 7. CDR3 size: 17 residues. Germline CDR1 MNHEY, CDR2 SVGEGT. The CDR3 is CASSRLAGGPRTDTQYF. As DNA, the CDR3 is TGTGCCAGCAGTCGACTAGCGGGAGGGCCGAGAACAGATACGCAGTATTTT.

The chain combines TRBV15 with TRBJ2-1; D unresolved. The CDR3 has 13 amino acids. Trimming stripped 0 bases from V and 8 bases from J, with 8 bases between. From germline, CDR1 is LNHNV and CDR2 YYDKDF (reference sequence). CDR3 sequence: CATSRDQPDEQFF. The CDR3 DNA reads TGTGCCACCAGCAGAGATCAACCAGATGAGCAGTTCTTC.

This chain joins TRBV24-1 and TRBJ2-5; either TRBD1 or TRBD2 may supply D (5 bases each). V lost 0 bases to trimming and J lost 1 base, with 11 bases between them. CDR1 is KGHDR and CDR2 is SFDVKD in the germline V gene. CDR3 length: 16 amino acids. CDR3 sequence reads: CATSDLRGAGQETQYF. DNA for the CDR3: TGTGCCACCAGTGATTTGCGAGGGGCGGGCCAAGAGACCCAGTACTTC.

The rearrangement joins TRBV7-9 to TRBJ2-1; 10 bases match TRBD2. Germline trimming cut 1 base from V and 2 bases from J; bases unmatched to any gene: 8. The CDR3 is 18 amino acids. Germline V gene data show CDR1 as SEHNR and CDR2 as FQNEAQ (reference sequence). This CDR3 reads CASSLVRLAGETYNEQFF. The CDR3 nucleotides read TGTGCCAGCAGCTTAGTTCGGCTAGCGGGAGAGACCTACAATGAGCAGTTCTTC. Full variable domain (remainder filled in from reference TRBV7-9 and TRBJ2-1): DTGVSQNPRHKITKRGQNVTFRCDPISEHNRLYWYRQTLGQGPEFLTYFQNEAQLEKSRLLSDRFSAERPKGSFSTLEIQRTEQGDSAMYLCASSLVRLAGETYNEQFFGPGTRLTVL.

This CDR3 is CSVQARENTEAFF. The CDR3 nucleotides are TGCAGCGTTCAAGCCCGTGAGAACACTGAAGCTTTCTTT. The chain employs TRBV29-1 and TRBJ1-1; D is uncertain. The CDR3 totals 13 residues. The germline V and J ends were trimmed by 5 bases and 1 base, with 11 bases remaining between them. From germline, CDR1 is SQVTM and CDR2 ANQGSEA.

This clonotype was seen a single time. The chain links TRBV2 to TRBJ2-3; D remains unclear. The CDR3 is made up of 12 amino acids. Germline CDR1 and CDR2: SNHLY and FYNNEI. Trimming stripped 2 bases from V and 6 bases from J, with 6 bases between. The CDR3 sequence is CASSEFGDTQYF. The CDR3, as DNA: TGTGCCAGCAGTGAATTTGGGGATACGCAGTATTTT. Full variable domain (rest looked up from reference TRBV2 and TRBJ2-3): EPEVTQTPSHQVTQMGQEVILRCVPISNHLYFYWYRQILGQKVEFLVSFYNNEISEKSEIFDDQFSVERPDGSNFTLKIRSTKLEDSAMYFCASSEFGDTQYFGPGTRLTVL.

This clonotype was seen a handful of times. J is TRBJ2-4 and V is TRBV28, with D uncertain. The CDR3 runs 16 residues. Trimming cost V 4 bases and J 1 base, with 14 bases left between them. CDR1 and CDR2 from the germline V gene are MDHEN and SYDVKM. CDR3 bases: TGTGCCAGCAGTTCCCTCCGCGACGGGGCCAAAAACATTCAGTACTTC. Protein sequence: CASSSLRDGAKNIQYF.

This chain uses TRBV12-3 or TRBV12-4 with TRBJ1-1; D may be TRBD1 (5 bases). Between the trimmed V and J ends, which lost 9 bases and 2 bases, there was a span of 13 bases. The CDR3 runs 13 residues. The CDR3 DNA sequence: TGTGCCAGTACGGGACGGGAAAACACTGAAGCTTTCTTT. It encodes CASTGRENTEAFF.

V gene TRBV27 combines with J gene TRBJ2-5; 9 nucleotides line up with TRBD1. The J call is in doubt because the DNA end fits TRBJ2-7 better. The CDR3 is 14 residues long. Germline CDR1 is MNHEY and CDR2 is SMNVEV (reference sequence). The CDR3 region is CASSFTGGADEQYF. The CDR3 bases are TGTGCCAGCAGTTTTACAGGGGGCGCGGACGAGCAGTACTTC.